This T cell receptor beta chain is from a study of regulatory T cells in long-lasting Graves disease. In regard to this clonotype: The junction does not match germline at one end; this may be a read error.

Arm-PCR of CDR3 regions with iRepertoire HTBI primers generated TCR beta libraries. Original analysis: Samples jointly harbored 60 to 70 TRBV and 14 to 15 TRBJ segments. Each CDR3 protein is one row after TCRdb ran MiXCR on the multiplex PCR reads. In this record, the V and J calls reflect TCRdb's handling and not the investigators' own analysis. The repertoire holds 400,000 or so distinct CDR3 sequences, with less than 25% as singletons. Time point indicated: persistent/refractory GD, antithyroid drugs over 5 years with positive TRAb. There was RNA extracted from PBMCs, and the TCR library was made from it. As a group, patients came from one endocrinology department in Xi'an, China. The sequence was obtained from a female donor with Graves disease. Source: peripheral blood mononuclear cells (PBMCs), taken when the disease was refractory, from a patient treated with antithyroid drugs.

The CDR3 bases are TGTGCCAGCAGCCAGGGCCGGAAATCTAGCACAGATACGCGGTATTTT. Translation: CASSQGRKSSTDTRYF. The chain has TRBV25-1 and TRBJ2-3, with D perhaps given as TRBD1 or TRBD2 (5 bases each). The CDR3 contains 16 residues. The germline V gene has CDR1 MGHDK and CDR2 SYGVNS.